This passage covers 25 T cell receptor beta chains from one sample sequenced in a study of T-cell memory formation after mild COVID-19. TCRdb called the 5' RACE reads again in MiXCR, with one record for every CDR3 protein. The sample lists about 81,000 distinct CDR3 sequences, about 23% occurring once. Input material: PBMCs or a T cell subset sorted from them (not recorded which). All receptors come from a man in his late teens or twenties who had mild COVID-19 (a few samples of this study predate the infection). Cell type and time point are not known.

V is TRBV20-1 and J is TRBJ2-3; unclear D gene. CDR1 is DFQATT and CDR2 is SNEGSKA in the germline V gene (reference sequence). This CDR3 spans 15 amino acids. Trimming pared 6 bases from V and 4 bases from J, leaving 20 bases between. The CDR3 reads CSALPPAAAPDTQYF. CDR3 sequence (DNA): TGCAGTGCCCTCCCCCCGGCGGCGGCCCCAGATACGCAGTATTTT.

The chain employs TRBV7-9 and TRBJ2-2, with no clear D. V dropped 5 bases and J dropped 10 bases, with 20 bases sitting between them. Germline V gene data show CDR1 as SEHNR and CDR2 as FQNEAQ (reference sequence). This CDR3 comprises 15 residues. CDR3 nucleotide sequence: TGTGCCAGCAGCCCGGACGGGTTGGTAGTTGAGGAGCTGTTTTTT. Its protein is CASSPDGLVVEELFF.

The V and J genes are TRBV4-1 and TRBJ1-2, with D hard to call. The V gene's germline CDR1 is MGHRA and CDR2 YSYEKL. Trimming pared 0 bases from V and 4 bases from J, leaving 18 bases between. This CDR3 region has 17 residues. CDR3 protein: CASSQEPPVGSVYGYTF. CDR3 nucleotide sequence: TGCGCCAGCAGCCAAGAGCCCCCGGTGGGCTCCGTCTATGGCTACACCTTC.

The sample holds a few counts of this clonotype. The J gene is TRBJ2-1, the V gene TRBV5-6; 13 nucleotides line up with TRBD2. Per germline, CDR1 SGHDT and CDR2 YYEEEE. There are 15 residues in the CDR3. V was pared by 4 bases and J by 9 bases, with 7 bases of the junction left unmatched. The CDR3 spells CASSQGGLAGIEQFF. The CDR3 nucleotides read TGTGCCAGCAGCCAGGGGGGACTAGCGGGGATTGAGCAGTTCTTC.

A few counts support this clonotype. The CDR3 reads CASSRGNQPQHF. The CDR3 bases are TGTGCCAGCAGCCGTGGAAATCAGCCCCAGCATTTT. The chain joins TRBV5-6 to TRBJ1-5; no clear D gene. The V gene's germline CDR1 is SGHDT and CDR2 YYEEEE. The CDR3 contains 12 residues. Trimming shortened V by 4 bases and J by 4 bases, and 6 bases separated the two germline ends.

The CDR3 reads CASSQLSPSNQPQHF. The CDR3 DNA reads as TGCGCCAGCAGCCAGCTTAGTCCTAGCAATCAGCCCCAGCATTTT. The chain couples TRBV4-1 to TRBJ1-5; no reliable D call. The CDR3 runs to 15 residues. The ends were cut back, 3 bases at V and 0 bases at J, with 9 bases in the middle. The germline CDR1 and CDR2 sequences are MGHRA and YSYEKL.

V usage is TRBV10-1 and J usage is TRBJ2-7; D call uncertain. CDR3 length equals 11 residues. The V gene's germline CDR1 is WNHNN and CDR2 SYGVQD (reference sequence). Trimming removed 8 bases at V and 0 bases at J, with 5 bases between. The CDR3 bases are TGCGCCAGCGGCAACTCCTACGAGCAGTACTTC. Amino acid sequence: CASGNSYEQYF.

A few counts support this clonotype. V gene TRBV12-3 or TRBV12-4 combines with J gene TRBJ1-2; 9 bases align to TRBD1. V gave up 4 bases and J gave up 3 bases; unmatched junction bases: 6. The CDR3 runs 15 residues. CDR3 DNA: TGTGCCAGCAGTTCCACAGGGGGCATTCACTATGGCTACACCTTC. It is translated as CASSSTGGIHYGYTF.

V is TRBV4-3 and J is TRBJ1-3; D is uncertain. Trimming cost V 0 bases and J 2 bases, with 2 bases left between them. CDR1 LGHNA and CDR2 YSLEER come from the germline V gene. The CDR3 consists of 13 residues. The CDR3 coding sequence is TGCGCCAGCAGCCAAGATCCTGGAAACACCATATATTTT. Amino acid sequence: CASSQDPGNTIYF.

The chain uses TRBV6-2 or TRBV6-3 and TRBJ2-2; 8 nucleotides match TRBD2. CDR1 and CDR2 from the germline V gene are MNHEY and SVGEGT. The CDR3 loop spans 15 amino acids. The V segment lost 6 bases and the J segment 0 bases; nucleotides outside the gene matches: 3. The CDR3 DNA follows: TGTGCCAGCAGCCCAGCGGGGGCGAACACCGGGGAGCTGTTTTTT. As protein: CASSPAGANTGELFF.

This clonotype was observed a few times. In nucleotides, the CDR3 is TGTGCCAGCAGCGTAGGGGGTCAAGAGACCCAGTACTTC. Its translation is CASSVGGQETQYF. The V call is TRBV9, the J call TRBJ2-5; D is unresolved. CDR3 length equals 13 residues. The V end lost 0 bases, the J end lost 2 bases, and 5 bases lay between the germline ends. CDR1 and CDR2 (germline): SGDLS, YYNGEE.

Here the CDR3 reads CASSQEGPVTSPLHF. The DNA for the CDR3 is TGCGCCAGCAGCCAGGAAGGTCCGGTGACTTCACCCCTCCACTTT. V gene TRBV4-1 combines with J gene TRBJ1-6; D unresolved. V gave up 3 bases and J gave up 9 bases, with 15 bases separating them. Germline V gives CDR1 MGHRA, CDR2 YSYEKL. CDR3 length equals 15 residues.

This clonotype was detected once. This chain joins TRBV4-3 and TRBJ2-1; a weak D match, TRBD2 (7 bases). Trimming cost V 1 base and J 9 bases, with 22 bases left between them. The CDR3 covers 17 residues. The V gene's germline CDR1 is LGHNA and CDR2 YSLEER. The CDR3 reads CASSQAAWWRGRGEQFF. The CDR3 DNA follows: TGCGCCAGCAGCCAAGCCGCTTGGTGGCGGGGGCGGGGTGAGCAGTTCTTC.

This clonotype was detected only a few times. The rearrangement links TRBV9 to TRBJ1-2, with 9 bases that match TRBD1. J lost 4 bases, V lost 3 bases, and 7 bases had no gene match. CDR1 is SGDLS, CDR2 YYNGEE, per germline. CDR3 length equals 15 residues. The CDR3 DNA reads TGTGCCAGCAGCGGGGGGACAGGGAAACGCTATGGCTACACCTTC. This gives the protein CASSGGTGKRYGYTF.

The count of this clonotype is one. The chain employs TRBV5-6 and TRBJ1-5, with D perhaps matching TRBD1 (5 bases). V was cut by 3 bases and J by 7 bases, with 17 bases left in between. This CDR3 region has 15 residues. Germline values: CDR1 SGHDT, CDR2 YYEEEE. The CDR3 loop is CASSSWPGQGQPQHF. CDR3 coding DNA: TGTGCCAGCAGCTCATGGCCCGGGCAGGGCCAGCCCCAGCATTTT. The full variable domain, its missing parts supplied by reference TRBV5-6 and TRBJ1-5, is DAGVTQSPTHLIKTRGQQVTLRCSPKSGHDTVSWYQQALGQGPQFIFQYYEEEERQRGNFPDRFSGHQFPNYSSELNVNALLLGDSALYLCASSSWPGQGQPQHFGDGTRLSIL.

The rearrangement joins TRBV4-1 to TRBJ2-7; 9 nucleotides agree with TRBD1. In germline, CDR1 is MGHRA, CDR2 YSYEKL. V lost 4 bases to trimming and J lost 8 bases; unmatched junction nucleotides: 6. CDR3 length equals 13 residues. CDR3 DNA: TGCGCCAGCAGCCCGACAGGGGGTAAGAAGCAGTACTTC. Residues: CASSPTGGKKQYF.

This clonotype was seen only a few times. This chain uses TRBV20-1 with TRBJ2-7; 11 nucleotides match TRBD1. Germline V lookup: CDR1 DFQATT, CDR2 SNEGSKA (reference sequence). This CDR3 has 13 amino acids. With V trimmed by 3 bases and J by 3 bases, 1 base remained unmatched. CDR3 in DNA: TGCAGTGCTAGGGGGACAGGGGGCTACGAGCAGTACTTC. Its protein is CSARGTGGYEQYF.

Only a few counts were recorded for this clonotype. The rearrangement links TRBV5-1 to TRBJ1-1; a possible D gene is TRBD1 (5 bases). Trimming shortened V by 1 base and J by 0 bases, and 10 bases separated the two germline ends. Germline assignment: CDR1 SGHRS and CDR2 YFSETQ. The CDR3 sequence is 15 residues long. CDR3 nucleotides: TGCGCCAGCAGCTTGCCAGGGAGGATGAACACTGAAGCTTTCTTT. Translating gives CASSLPGRMNTEAFF.

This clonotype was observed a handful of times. CDR3 protein: CASSFGLVAETQYF. The CDR3 DNA reads as TGTGCCAGCAGCTTCGGACTAGTTGCAGAGACCCAGTACTTC. The rearrangement links TRBV5-4 to TRBJ2-5; TRBD2 aligns across 7 bases. The ends lost 2 bases at V and 4 bases at J; junction bases unmatched: 5. The germline V gene has CDR1 SGHNT and CDR2 YYREEE (reference sequence). The CDR3 spans 14 residues.

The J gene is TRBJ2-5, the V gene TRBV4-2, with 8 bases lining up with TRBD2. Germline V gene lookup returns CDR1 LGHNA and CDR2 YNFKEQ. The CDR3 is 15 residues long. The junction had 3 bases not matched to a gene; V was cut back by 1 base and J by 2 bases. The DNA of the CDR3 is TGTGCCAGCAGCCAAGCCGAGCGGGGGCAAGAGACCCAGTACTTC. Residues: CASSQAERGQETQYF.

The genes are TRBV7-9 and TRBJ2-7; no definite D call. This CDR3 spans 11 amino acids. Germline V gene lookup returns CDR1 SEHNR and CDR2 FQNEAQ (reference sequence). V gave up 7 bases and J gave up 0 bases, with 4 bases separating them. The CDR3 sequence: CASTSSYEQYF. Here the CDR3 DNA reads TGTGCCAGCACTAGCTCCTACGAGCAGTACTTC. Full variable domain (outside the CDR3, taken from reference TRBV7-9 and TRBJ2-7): DTGVSQNPRHKITKRGQNVTFRCDPISEHNRLYWYRQTLGQGPEFLTYFQNEAQLEKSRLLSDRFSAERPKGSFSTLEIQRTEQGDSAMYLCASTSSYEQYFGPGTRLTVT.

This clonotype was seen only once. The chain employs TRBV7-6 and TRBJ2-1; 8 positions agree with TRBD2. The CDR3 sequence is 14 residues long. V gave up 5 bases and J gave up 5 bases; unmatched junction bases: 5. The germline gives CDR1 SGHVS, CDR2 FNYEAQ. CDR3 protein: CASSPRGGNNEQFF. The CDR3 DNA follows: TGTGCCAGCAGCCCCCGGGGGGGGAACAATGAGCAGTTCTTC.

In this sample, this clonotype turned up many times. DNA of the CDR3: TGTGCCAGCAGCTTAAGACAGGGGGCCTATGAGCAGTTCTTC. It translates to CASSLRQGAYEQFF. The V and J genes are TRBV7-6 and TRBJ2-1; TRBD1 matches 10 bases. Germline V CDR1 and CDR2: SGHVS, FNYEAQ. Germline trimming cut 2 bases from V and 8 bases from J; bases unmatched to any gene: 3. CDR3 length: 14 residues.

The CDR3 sequence: CASSVGVSTNEKLFF. CDR3 DNA: TGTGCCAGCAGTGTCGGCGTGTCGACTAATGAAAAACTGTTTTTT. This rearrangement joins TRBV2 to TRBJ1-4; D gene ambiguous. Germline CDR1 is SNHLY and CDR2 is FYNNEI. Trimming took off 4 bases at V and 2 bases at J, with 11 bases between the two ends. CDR3 length: 15 amino acids.

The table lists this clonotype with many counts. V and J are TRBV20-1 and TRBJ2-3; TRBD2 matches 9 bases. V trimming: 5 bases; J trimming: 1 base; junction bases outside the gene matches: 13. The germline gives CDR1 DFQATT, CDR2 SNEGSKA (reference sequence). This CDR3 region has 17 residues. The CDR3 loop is CSAGRGDSGGGTDTQYF. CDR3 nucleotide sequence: TGCAGTGCTGGAAGGGGAGATAGCGGGGGAGGCACAGATACGCAGTATTTT.